Listed here are 28 T cell receptor beta chains from one sample, sequenced in a study of CD8+CD57+ T cells in acquired aplastic anemia. TCR beta VDJ and CDR3 profiling used genomic DNA as template. TCRdb reprocessed the reads with MiXCR, giving one entry per CDR3 protein. This sample has 150,000 or so distinct CDR3 sequences, with about 45% found just once. All patients picked for sequencing had shown, by flow cytometry, an expansion of CD8+CD57+ cells. Input material: sorted CD4+, CD8+, or CD8+CD57+ T cells (not recorded which) from PBMCs. These receptors were collected from a human donor with aplastic anemia.

The chain links TRBV15 to TRBJ2-1; tentative D call: TRBD1 (6 bases). The CDR3 extends over 14 amino acids. The germline gives CDR1 LNHNV, CDR2 YYDKDF (reference sequence). V was clipped by 0 bases and J by 9 bases, with 12 bases between them. Here the CDR3 DNA reads TGTGCCACCAGCAGAGAAGACGAAGGGGGTGAGCAGTTCTTC. It is translated as CATSREDEGGEQFF.

V usage is TRBV24-1 and J usage is TRBJ2-1, with a tentative D call TRBD1 (5 bases). Per the germline V gene, CDR1 is KGHDR and CDR2 is SFDVKD. The CDR3 covers 13 residues. V was pared by 1 base and J by 9 bases, with 9 bases between. CDR3 nucleotide sequence: TGTGCCACCAGTGATTTTGATGACAGTGAGCAGTTCTTC. It is translated as CATSDFDDSEQFF.

This clonotype has a count of ten or more. The chain employs TRBV2 and TRBJ2-7, with 15 bases identical to TRBD2. The junction had 1 base not matched to a gene; V was cut back by 6 bases and J by 4 bases. The CDR3 has 14 amino acids. The germline CDR1 and CDR2 sequences are SNHLY and FYNNEI. DNA of the CDR3: TGTGCCAGCAGAGGACTAGCGGGGGGGTACGAGCAGTACTTC. Translated: CASRGLAGGYEQYF. The whole variable domain, remainder taken from reference TRBV2 and TRBJ2-7, is EPEVTQTPSHQVTQMGQEVILRCVPISNHLYFYWYRQILGQKVEFLVSFYNNEISEKSEIFDDQFSVERPDGSNFTLKIRSTKLEDSAMYFCASRGLAGGYEQYFGPGTRLTVT.

This clonotype was picked up many times. The chain is built from TRBV2 and TRBJ1-1; no firm D call. CDR3 length: 14 amino acids. V dropped 2 bases and J dropped 4 bases, with 11 bases sitting between them. From germline, CDR1 is SNHLY and CDR2 FYNNEI. Written as DNA, the CDR3 is TGTGCCAGCAGTGAAAAGGTTGGGGTCACTGAAGCTTTCTTT. Its translation is CASSEKVGVTEAFF.

The chain joins TRBV7-8 to TRBJ1-1, with D hard to call. The CDR3 spans 13 residues. The V end was cut by 0 bases, the J end by 8 bases, with 10 bases between. Germline CDR1 is SGHVS and CDR2 is FQNEAQ. CDR3 nucleotides: TGTGCCAGCAGCTTAGCGAGCGACGGAGAAGCTTTCTTT. Translating gives CASSLASDGEAFF.

The J gene is TRBJ2-7, the V gene TRBV7-9; no clear D gene. Germline CDR1 reads SEHNR; CDR2 reads FQNEAQ (reference sequence). There are 12 residues in the CDR3. Trimming took off 5 bases at V and 1 base at J, with 6 bases between the two ends. The CDR3 DNA is TGTGCCAGCAGCCCACAATCCTACGAGCAGTACTTC. It specifies CASSPQSYEQYF.

This clonotype was seen at least ten times. The V and J genes are TRBV11-2 and TRBJ1-2, with D possibly matching TRBD1 (5 bases). Germline V gene lookup returns CDR1 SGHAT and CDR2 FQNNGV. CDR3 length: 10 residues. V lost 3 bases and J lost 14, with 10 bases in between. The chain's CDR3 is CASSLGGATF. CDR3 DNA sequence: TGTGCCAGCAGCTTGGGCGGGGCGACCTTC.

The chain carries TRBV7-2 and TRBJ1-1; D remains ambiguous. Deletions cut 2 bases from V and 4 bases from J, with 5 bases between. CDR3 length equals 12 residues. Germline values: CDR1 SGHTA, CDR2 FQGNSA. The CDR3 reads CASSLIGTEAFF. Here the CDR3 DNA reads TGTGCCAGCAGCTTAATTGGCACTGAAGCTTTCTTT.

The J gene is TRBJ2-3, the V gene TRBV7-9; 10 nucleotides align to TRBD2. V lost 4 bases, J lost 2 bases, and 9 bases stayed unmatched. CDR3 length: 17 residues. Germline values: CDR1 SEHNR, CDR2 FQNEAQ (reference sequence). The CDR3 reads CASSWFSSGSATDTQYF. DNA for the CDR3: TGTGCCAGCAGCTGGTTTTCTAGCGGGAGTGCCACAGATACGCAGTATTTT.

This clonotype was picked up many times. The genes are TRBV4-2 and TRBJ1-5, with D tentatively TRBD1 (6 bases). The V gene's germline CDR1 is LGHNA and CDR2 YNFKEQ. The CDR3 runs 15 residues. Trimming took 0 bases from V and 6 from J, leaving 12 bases between them. CDR3 in amino acids: CASSQEVGGFQPQHF. The CDR3 DNA sequence: TGTGCCAGCAGCCAAGAAGTGGGGGGCTTTCAGCCCCAGCATTTT.

This clonotype was recorded many times. The chain recombines TRBV12-3 or TRBV12-4 with TRBJ1-5; no clear D gene. The CDR3 contains 14 residues. Trimming took off 5 bases at V and 7 bases at J, with 15 bases between the two ends. The DNA of the CDR3 is TGTGCCAGCAGTCCCAGCGGGCCAAGCCAGCCCCAGCATTTT. It translates to CASSPSGPSQPQHF.

The sample holds many counts of this clonotype. The rearrangement joins TRBV18 to TRBJ2-7; the D is unclear. V gave up 10 bases and J gave up 0 bases, with 13 bases separating them. Germline values: CDR1 KGHSH, CDR2 LQKENI. The CDR3 has 13 amino acids. The CDR3 sequence is CATTAESSYEQYF. The CDR3 DNA follows: TGTGCCACAACAGCTGAAAGCTCCTACGAGCAGTACTTC. Together with reference TRBV18 and TRBJ2-7, the CDR3 gives the full variable domain: NAGVMQNPRHLVRRRGQEARLRCSPMKGHSHVYWYRQLPEEGLKFMVYLQKENIIDESGMPKERFSAEFPKEGPSILRIQQVVRGDSAAYFCATTAESSYEQYFGPGTRLTVT.

The CDR3 region is CASSWNRGTQYF. In DNA, the CDR3 is TGTGCCAGCAGTTGGAACCGAGGTACGCAGTATTTT. The chain employs TRBV6-2 or TRBV6-3 and TRBJ2-3; D gene uncertain. Looked up from germline, CDR1 is MNHEY and CDR2 is SVGEGT. Trimming cost V 4 bases and J 8 bases, with 10 bases left between them. The CDR3 length is 12 residues.

This clonotype was detected a few times. The chain combines TRBV6-1 with TRBJ2-2; a possible D gene is TRBD1 (6 bases). Germline-derived CDR1 and CDR2 are MNHNS and SASEGT. The CDR3 is 16 amino acids. Trimming removed 5 bases at V and 1 base at J, with 14 bases between. The CDR3 DNA reads as TGTGCCAGCAGTCAAAAGACAGGAGGGAACACCGGGGAGCTGTTTTTT. Residues: CASSQKTGGNTGELFF.

J is TRBJ2-3 and V is TRBV10-3, with 8 bases lining up with TRBD1. V dropped 8 bases and J dropped 6; count of bases not matched to a gene: 4. This CDR3 spans 12 amino acids. The germline gives CDR1 ENHRY, CDR2 SYGVKD. As DNA, the CDR3 is TGTGCCATCCGACAGGGGAGGGATACGCAGTATTTT. Its protein product is CAIRQGRDTQYF.

This clonotype was observed at least ten times. The chain joins TRBV7-9 to TRBJ1-2; no definite D call. Germline V gene sequence: CDR1 SEHNR, CDR2 FQNEAQ (reference sequence). With 7 bases removed from V and 6 bases from J, the gap between germline ends came to 18 bases. The CDR3 runs 14 residues. Written as DNA, the CDR3 is TGTGCCAGCACTCCGGGCTTTTCGAGGGATGGCTACACCTTC. This translates into CASTPGFSRDGYTF.

This clonotype was detected a few times. The chain is built from TRBV5-5 and TRBJ1-4, with 10 bases fitting TRBD1. The V gene end was trimmed by 0 bases and the J gene end by 8 bases; junction bases not matched to a gene: 7. The CDR3 is 16 amino acids. Germline loops: CDR1 SGHKS, CDR2 YYEKEE (reference sequence). The CDR3 coding sequence is TGTGCCAGCAGCTTGGAAGGGGACAGGGGATGGGAAAAACTGTTTTTT. It yields the protein CASSLEGDRGWEKLFF.

A note on this clonotype: An end of the junction differs from the germline gene, which may be a read error. This rearrangement joins TRBV19 to TRBJ1-4; D call uncertain. The germline gives CDR1 LNHDA, CDR2 SQIVND (reference sequence). The CDR3 has 15 residues. Written as DNA, the CDR3 is TGTGCCAGTAGTATAGTCGGCGCAACTAATGAAGAACTGTTTTTT. It yields the protein CASSIVGATNEELFF.

This clonotype was detected many times. The chain combines TRBV20-1 with TRBJ1-1, with D tentatively TRBD1 (5 bases). Germline assignment: CDR1 DFQATT and CDR2 SNEGSKA (reference sequence). Trimming removed 1 base at V and 9 bases at J, with 21 bases between. The CDR3 is made up of 15 amino acids. Here the CDR3 DNA reads TGCAGTGCTAGAGTTGGGGCTGGGGGAAGTGGAAAAGCTTTCTTT. This codes for CSARVGAGGSGKAFF.

CDR3 DNA: TGTGCCAGCAGCTTTCCGCGCCCGGAAGCTTTCTTT. It encodes CASSFPRPEAFF. The chain links TRBV7-9 to TRBJ1-1; D not resolved. V lost 3 bases and J 8 bases, leaving 10 bases between the germline ends. The CDR3 length is 12 residues. Germline CDR1 reads SEHNR; CDR2 reads FQNEAQ (reference sequence).

This clonotype was seen many times. The chain recombines TRBV24-1 with TRBJ2-6; D tentatively reads TRBD1 or TRBD2 (6 bases each). This CDR3 is 15 amino acids long. Per germline, CDR1 KGHDR and CDR2 SFDVKD. V lost 10 bases and J 3 bases, leaving 15 bases between the germline ends. DNA for the CDR3: TGTGCCACTTCCCCGGGGGCGCATGGGGCCAACGTCCTGACTTTC. It is translated as CATSPGAHGANVLTF.

With regard to this clonotype: No conserved phenylalanine or tryptophan is present at the end of the CDR3, so a read error is the likely explanation. This chain uses TRBV20-1 with TRBJ1-1, with D possibly TRBD1 on 5 matching bases. CDR3 length: 13 amino acids. Per germline, CDR1 DFQATT and CDR2 SNEGSKA (reference sequence). The CDR3 loop reads CGGSRQLNAEAFY. For the CDR3, the DNA is TGCGGGGGTTCCAGGCAGTTGAACGCTGAAGCTTTCTAT.

A remark on this clonotype: An end of the junction does not agree with germline; a read error may underlie this. The CDR3 loop is CSALTTSGNSYF. CDR3 coding DNA: TGCAGTGCCCTAACAACTAGCGGGAATTCATATTTC. This chain connects TRBV20-1 to TRBJ2-7; 10 bases agree with TRBD2. The V gene's germline CDR1 is DFQATT and CDR2 SNEGSKA (reference sequence). The CDR3 extends over 12 amino acids.

The chain has TRBV14 and TRBJ2-1; 9 bases map to TRBD1. From germline, CDR1 is SGHDN and CDR2 FVKESK. J lost 9 bases, V lost 0 bases, and 9 bases had no gene match. CDR3 length equals 16 residues. The CDR3 sequence is CASSQDTGGALGEQFF. The CDR3 coding sequence is TGTGCCAGCAGCCAAGATACAGGGGGCGCGTTGGGTGAGCAGTTCTTC.

For this clonotype: One junction end disagrees with the germline gene, perhaps due to a read error. The chain uses TRBV7-7 and TRBJ2-2; tentatively, D is TRBD1 (5 bases). CDR3 length: 14 residues. Germline V lookup: CDR1 SSHAT, CDR2 FNYEAQ (reference sequence). The CDR3 DNA is TGTGCTAGCAGCTTAAGGGGGAACACCGGGGAGCTGTTTTTT. Translation gives CASSLRGNTGELFF.

This sequence joins TRBV2 and TRBJ2-2; weak D call: TRBD1 (5 bases). Trimming shortened V by 5 bases and J by 5 bases, and 12 bases separated the two germline ends. The CDR3 has 14 residues. Germline lookup yields CDR1 SNHLY and CDR2 FYNNEI. CDR3 in amino acids: CASSRPGWTGELFF. In DNA, the CDR3 is TGTGCCAGCAGTCGTCCAGGGTGGACCGGGGAGCTGTTTTTT.

In the case of this clonotype: A single base separates this from a much larger clone, so it may be a read error. The chain combines TRBV11-2 with TRBJ1-1, with TRBD1 identical over 7 bases. Unmatched junction bases numbered 9, after V lost 5 bases and J lost 0 bases. The CDR3 has 16 residues. The V gene's germline CDR1 is SGHAT and CDR2 FQNNGV. Written as DNA, the CDR3 is TGTGCCAGCAGCCCTAGAGGGACAGCGATGAACACTGAAGCTTTCTTT. Its protein product is CASSPRGTAMNTEAFF.

To note about this clonotype: The conserved closing phenylalanine or tryptophan is absent in this CDR3, likely reflecting a read error. The V and J genes are TRBV25-1 and TRBJ2-3; TRBD2 agrees at 10 bases. V gave up 6 bases and J gave up 10 bases; unmatched junction bases: 13. Germline CDR1 MGHDK, CDR2 SYGVNS. The CDR3 loop spans 15 amino acids. The CDR3 protein is CASSGSASGSGAQYS. The CDR3 nucleotides are TGTGCCAGCAGCGGGTCCGCTAGCGGGAGTGGGGCGCAGTATTCT.